The 2 T cell receptor beta chains reported below all come from one sample, sequenced in a study of T cells in Graves' hyperthyroidism and ophthalmopathy. The source material, RNA transcripts, was used to amplify TCR beta CDR3 regions. The TCR CDR3 was amplified in a first-round RT-PCR using the HTBI primer set. From the multiplex PCR reads, TCRdb called clonotypes with MiXCR, one entry per CDR3 protein. The top ten hold about 17% of the sample, which has a few hundred thousand distinct CDR3 sequences, roughly an eighth seen once. Material for sequencing was blood. Receptors were obtained from a woman under 30 with Graves' hyperthyroidism.

This clonotype was seen repeatedly, ten times or more. The chain combines TRBV11-3 with TRBJ2-1; 15 nucleotides agree with TRBD2. CDR3 size: 15 residues. The junction had 4 bases not matched to a gene; V was cut back by 5 bases and J by 8 bases. Germline V CDR1 and CDR2: SGHNT, YENEEA. CDR3 sequence reads: CASSPGLAGGDEQFF. CDR3 in DNA: TGTGCCAGCAGCCCGGGACTAGCGGGAGGCGATGAGCAGTTCTTC. Supplemented by reference TRBV11-3 and TRBJ2-1, the full variable domain reads EAGVVQSPRYKIIEKKQPVAFWCNPISGHNTLYWYLQNLGQGPELLIRYENEEAVDDSQLPKDRFSAERLKGVDSTLKIQPAELGDSAVYLCASSPGLAGGDEQFFGPGTRLTVL.

The chain employs TRBV12-3 or TRBV12-4 and TRBJ1-3; D may be TRBD1 (6 bases). With 1 base removed from V and 4 bases from J, the gap between germline ends came to 17 bases. The CDR3 totals 17 residues. CDR3: CASSLGGRGAIGNTIYF. CDR3 sequence (DNA): TGTGCCAGCAGTTTAGGGGGGAGGGGGGCCATCGGAAACACCATATATTTT.